The rows below give T cell receptor beta chains drawn from one sample of a study of cytomegalovirus exposure and HLA in healthy donors. TCRdb's table, derived via immunoSEQ multiplex PCR, lists solely in-frame clones and lacks some. Among hundreds of thousands of clones listed, about four fifths were seen once. Sequenced: PBMCs. These receptors were obtained from a man in his forties in good health and CMV-seropositive. Each CDR3 is given with its conserved first and last residue. A D gene is named only where the DNA matches it firmly. Size tells how often a clone was seen (once, few, many) or the class of an expanded clone, and some rows leave it out.

clone size	V gene	D gene	J gene	CDR3 protein	CDR3 DNA
-	TRBV7-9	-	TRBJ2-3	CASSFPQGLSTDTQYF	TGTGCCAGCAGCTTTCCCCAGGGACTTAGCACAGATACGCAGTATTTT
few	TRBV18	-	TRBJ1-4	CASSLQGTNEKLFF	TGTGCCAGCTCACTTCAGGGTACTAATGAAAAACTGTTTTTT
-	TRBV19	-	TRBJ2-5	CASSIASGETQYF	TGTGCCAGTAGTATAGCCTCCGGAGAGACCCAGTACTTC
-	TRBV10-3	TRBD2	TRBJ2-7	CAISEREGRSEQYF	TGTGCCATCAGCGAACGGGAGGGCCGTAGCGAGCAGTACTTC
once	TRBV29-1	TRBD1	TRBJ2-2	CSVLQGQGTNTGELFF	TGCAGCGTCTTGCAGGGACAGGGGACGAACACCGGGGAGCTGTTTTTT
-	TRBV7-6	TRBD1	TRBJ2-7	CASSLEVPGTGVFEQYF	TGTGCCAGCAGCTTAGAAGTACCGGGGACAGGGGTTTTCGAGCAGTACTTC
-	TRBV2	TRBD1	TRBJ1-5	CASSQGQRSNQPQHF	TGTGCCAGCAGCCAGGGACAGCGGAGCAATCAGCCCCAGCATTTT
-	TRBV7-9	TRBD1	TRBJ2-2	CASSLGDRDTGELFF	TGTGCCAGCAGCTTAGGCGACAGGGACACCGGGGAGCTGTTTTTT
-	TRBV10-1	TRBD2	TRBJ2-3	CASSDSGSTDTQYF	TGCGCCAGCAGTGATAGCGGGAGCACAGATACGCAGTATTTT
-	TRBV7-9	-	TRBJ1-1	CASSLGRDYVEAFF	TGTGCCAGCAGCTTAGGGCGGGACTACGTTGAAGCTTTCTTT
few	TRBV5-1	TRBD1	TRBJ2-7	CASSEGQGAYEQYF	TGCGCCAGCAGCGAGGGACAGGGGGCTTACGAGCAGTACTTC
-	TRBV9	-	TRBJ1-1	CANSVEAGKGTEAFF	TGTGCCAACAGCGTAGAGGCAGGGAAGGGCACTGAAGCTTTCTTT
-	TRBV19	TRBD2	TRBJ2-3	CASSLFKGLAGHTDTQYF	TGTGCCAGTAGTCTCTTTAAAGGACTAGCGGGGCACACAGATACGCAGTATTTT
-	TRBV18	-	TRBJ2-3	CASSPDSPDTQYF	TGTGCCAGCTCACCAGACTCCCCAGATACGCAGTATTTT
-	TRBV6-1	TRBD1	TRBJ2-5	CASSDLMGQGGGTQYF	TGTGCCAGCAGTGATCTCATGGGACAGGGAGGAGGGACCCAGTACTTC
few	TRBV7-3	-	TRBJ1-1	CASSFGGTNTEAFF	TGTGCCAGCAGCTTCGGGGGGACGAACACTGAAGCTTTCTTT
-	TRBV5-4	TRBD2	TRBJ2-1	CASSLRSLAGAYNEQFF	TGTGCCAGCAGCTTGAGATCCCTAGCGGGCGCCTACAATGAGCAGTTCTTC
-	TRBV11-2	-	TRBJ2-1	CASSPLAKNEQFF	TGTGCCAGCAGCCCCCTAGCGAAGAATGAGCAGTTCTTC
-	TRBV5-1	-	TRBJ2-7	CASNTGAGTYEQYF	TGCGCCAGCAACACGGGAGCGGGTACCTACGAGCAGTACTTC
-	TRBV10-3	-	TRBJ1-1	CAISVKGGDTEAFF	TGTGCCATCAGTGTCAAGGGGGGGGACACTGAAGCTTTCTTT
-	TRBV5-1	TRBD1	TRBJ1-1	CASSSQGAEAFF	TGCGCCAGCAGCTCCCAGGGGGCTGAAGCTTTCTTT
-	TRBV7-7	-	TRBJ2-3	CASSPPGSDTQYF	TGTGCCAGCAGCCCCCCGGGGTCAGATACGCAGTATTTT
-	TRBV19	-	TRBJ1-1	CASRQGWTEAFF	TGTGCCAGTAGACAGGGATGGACTGAAGCTTTCTTT
few	TRBV6-8	TRBD2	TRBJ2-2	CASSHTNQLAENTGELFF	TGTGCCAGCAGTCATACCAATCAACTAGCGGAGAACACCGGGGAGCTGTTTTTT
once	TRBV11-2	-	TRBJ2-3	CASSLSGIQDTQYF	TGTGCCAGCAGCTTATCGGGGATTCAGGATACGCAGTATTTT
few	TRBV11-2	TRBD1	TRBJ1-1	CASRFTGGDMNTEAFF	TGTGCCAGCAGGTTCACAGGGGGCGATATGAACACTGAAGCTTTCTTT
-	TRBV7-2	-	TRBJ2-6	CASSLRGLSGANVLTF	TGTGCCAGCAGCCTCAGGGGCCTCTCTGGGGCCAACGTCCTGACTTTC
once	TRBV29-1	TRBD2	TRBJ2-1	CSAQTSGSRNEQFF	TGCAGCGCTCAAACTAGCGGGAGTCGCAATGAGCAGTTCTTC
-	TRBV5-4	-	TRBJ2-7	CASSLGHLPGEQYF	TGTGCCAGCAGCTTGGGACACCTCCCTGGCGAGCAGTACTTC
-	TRBV9	TRBD2	TRBJ2-1	CASTGGYNEQFF	TGTGCCAGCACGGGAGGGTACAATGAGCAGTTCTTC
-	TRBV18	-	TRBJ2-2	CASSPAGAHTGELFF	TGTGCCAGCTCACCCGCAGGGGCGCACACCGGGGAGCTGTTTTTT
-	TRBV19	TRBD2	TRBJ2-1	CASSPGLVNEQFF	TGTGCCAGTAGTCCCGGACTAGTCAATGAGCAGTTCTTC
-	TRBV5-4	TRBD1	TRBJ1-4	CASSPSEGALGGKLFF	TGTGCCAGCAGCCCCTCTGAGGGGGCCCTCGGTGGAAAACTGTTTTTT
-	TRBV19	-	TRBJ2-1	CASSIISYNEQFF	TGTGCCAGTAGTATAATCAGCTACAATGAGCAGTTCTTC
-	TRBV5-5	-	TRBJ2-1	CASSFRTSVGINEQFF	TGTGCCAGCAGCTTTAGGACCTCAGTCGGGATTAATGAGCAGTTCTTC
once	TRBV25-1	TRBD2	TRBJ2-3	CASSEGGRDPDTQYF	TGTGCCAGCAGTGAAGGCGGGAGGGATCCAGATACGCAGTATTTT
-	TRBV6-5	-	TRBJ1-2	CASSYVGASGGYTF	TGTGCCAGCAGTTACGTGGGGGCTTCCGGCGGCTACACCTTC
-	TRBV4-1	-	TRBJ2-2	CASSQSDSGVRYTGELFF	TGCGCCAGCAGCCAATCTGACTCAGGGGTTCGGTACACCGGGGAGCTGTTTTTT
-	TRBV5-1	-	TRBJ1-1	CASSFNTEKGGEAFF	TGCGCCAGCAGCTTCAATACAGAGAAAGGGGGTGAAGCTTTCTTT
-	TRBV7-9	-	TRBJ2-5	CASSPSRYQETQYF	TGTGCCAGCAGCCCCTCGCGGTATCAAGAGACCCAGTACTTC
-	TRBV5-4	-	TRBJ2-3	CASSYGSTDTQYF	TGTGCCAGCAGCTACGGGAGCACAGATACGCAGTATTTT
-	TRBV29-1	-	TRBJ2-6	CSVLLPGANVLTF	TGCAGCGTTTTACTTCCTGGGGCCAACGTCCTGACTTTC
-	TRBV27	-	TRBJ1-5	CASSPSFSNQPQHF	TGTGCCAGCTCCCCGTCTTTTAGCAATCAGCCCCAGCATTTT
-	TRBV5-1	TRBD2	TRBJ2-3	CASSPGEGGTDTQYF	TGCGCCAGCAGCCCTGGGGAGGGCGGGACAGATACGCAGTATTTT
-	TRBV14	-	TRBJ1-2	CASSQGDSSGYTF	TGTGCCAGCAGCCAAGGCGATTCATCTGGCTACACCTTC
-	TRBV6-1	-	TRBJ1-5	CASSEWGVSNQPQHF	TGTGCCAGCAGTGAATGGGGGGTGAGCAATCAGCCCCAGCATTTT
-	TRBV9	-	TRBJ2-7	CASSPDRPPSYEQYF	TGTGCCAGCAGCCCAGACAGGCCCCCTTCCTACGAGCAGTACTTC
-	TRBV27	-	TRBJ2-5	CASSRGSSSQLRQETQYF	TGTGCCAGCAGTCGAGGGTCTTCCTCCCAGCTTCGACAAGAGACCCAGTACTTC
-	TRBV29-1	TRBD2	TRBJ2-5	CSVTISGRLETQYF	TGCAGCGTTACAATCAGCGGGAGGCTAGAGACCCAGTACTTC
-	TRBV7-9	-	TRBJ2-5	CASSLKGGGEETQYF	TGTGCCAGCAGCTTAAAAGGAGGGGGCGAAGAGACCCAGTACTTC
few	TRBV4-2	-	TRBJ2-7	CASSHGSSYEQYF	TGTGCCAGCAGCCACGGGAGCTCCTACGAGCAGTACTTC
-	TRBV5-1	TRBD2	TRBJ2-3	CASSSGGGGSLQYF	TGCGCCAGCAGCTCGGGGGGGGGCGGCAGCCTCCAGTATTTT
-	TRBV2	TRBD1	TRBJ2-5	CAFMKGAGETQYF	TGTGCCTTCATGAAGGGGGCCGGGGAGACCCAGTACTTC
-	TRBV7-9	-	TRBJ2-5	CASSFTSSASETQYF	TGTGCCAGCAGCTTCACCTCTAGTGCGTCAGAGACCCAGTACTTC
-	TRBV27	TRBD2	TRBJ2-3	CASSLLLAESTDTQYF	TGTGCCAGCAGTTTACTACTAGCGGAAAGCACAGATACGCAGTATTTT